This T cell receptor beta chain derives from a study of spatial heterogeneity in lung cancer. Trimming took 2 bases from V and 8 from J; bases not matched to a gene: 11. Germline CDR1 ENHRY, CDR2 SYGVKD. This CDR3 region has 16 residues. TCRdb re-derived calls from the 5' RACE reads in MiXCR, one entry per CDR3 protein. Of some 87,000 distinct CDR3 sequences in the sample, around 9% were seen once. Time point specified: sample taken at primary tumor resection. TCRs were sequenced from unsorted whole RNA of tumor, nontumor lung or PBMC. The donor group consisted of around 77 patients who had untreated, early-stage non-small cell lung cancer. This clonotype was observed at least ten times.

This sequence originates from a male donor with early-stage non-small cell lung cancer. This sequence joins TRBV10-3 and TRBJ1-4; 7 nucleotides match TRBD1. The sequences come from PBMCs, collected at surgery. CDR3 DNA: TGTGCCATCAGTGAGGCTAAGGCAGGGGGAAACGAAAAACTGTTTTTT. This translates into CAISEAKAGGNEKLFF.